The 8 T cell receptor beta chains given below trace back to one sample, sequenced in a study of T cells expressing NK-cell markers. TCRdb re-called the 5' RACE reads and shows each CDR3 protein once, DNA omitted. Its table records 550,000 to 600,000 distinct CDR3 sequences. Input material: blood T cells: a sorted CD56 or NKG2C T cell subset, CD4+ or CD8+ T cells, or bulk PBMC T cells (not recorded which). The source is a man between 18 and 29 years old in good health.

This chain uses TRBV5-5 with TRBJ2-2; TCRdb names TRBD2, which stays unverified in the absence of DNA. The CDR3 is 14 amino acids. Germline assignment: CDR1 SGHKS and CDR2 YYEKEE (reference sequence). The CDR3: CASSPPPVGGELFF.

The V gene is TRBV12-3 or TRBV12-4, the J gene TRBJ1-5; there is no DNA to check the TCRdb D call of TRBD1. This CDR3 has 14 amino acids. CDR3 residues: CASSLLGADQPQHF.

The rearrangement links TRBV27 to TRBJ2-1; checking the TCRdb D call of TRBD2 is not possible without DNA. This CDR3 comprises 16 residues. CDR1 is MNHEY, CDR2 SMNVEV, per germline (reference sequence). Here the CDR3 reads CASSTSGLAAANEQFF.

V and J are TRBV11-2 and TRBJ1-2; TCRdb reports TRBD1, a call that lacks DNA to check it against. The CDR3 sequence is 15 residues long. Germline V gives CDR1 SGHAT, CDR2 FQNNGV. CDR3 protein: CASSAVRGAVGGYTF.

The V gene is TRBV20-1, the J gene TRBJ2-3; TCRdb calls TRBD2, which cannot be checked without DNA. Germline CDR1 is DFQATT and CDR2 is SNEGSKA (reference sequence). The CDR3 has 15 amino acids. The chain's CDR3 is CSARGREGSTDTQYF.

CDR3 loop: CSVYESGKPYEQYF. The chain combines TRBV29-1 with TRBJ2-7; TCRdb lists TRBD1, though no DNA is available to test this call. CDR1 SQVTM and CDR2 ANQGSEA come from the germline V gene. There are 14 residues in the CDR3.

The chain couples TRBV7-9 to TRBJ2-6; TCRdb gives TRBD1 as the D gene, but with no DNA this cannot be confirmed. The CDR3 covers 16 residues. Germline values: CDR1 SEHNR, CDR2 FQNEAQ (reference sequence). This chain's CDR3 is CASSPRQFSGANVLTF.

The rearrangement joins TRBV7-3 to TRBJ2-1. Per the germline V gene, CDR1 is SGHTA and CDR2 is FQGTGA. CDR3 length: 14 residues. The CDR3 region is CASSWDASHNEQFF.